One sample yielded the 28 T cell receptor beta chains listed below, sequenced in a study of T cell responses to AZD1222 COVID-19 vaccine. Assay used: immunoSEQ multiplex PCR; TCRdb lists only in-frame clones, some missing. The sample lists about 150,000 clones; approximately 92% were seen once. This material consisted of peripheral blood, taken 28 days after the second AZD1222 dose. Every receptor here comes from an adult who received the AZD1222 COVID-19 vaccine.

Only one count was recorded for this clone. This sequence joins TRBV11-3 and TRBJ1-2, with no clear D. Per germline, CDR1 SGHNT and CDR2 YENEEA. This CDR3 comprises 14 residues. Trimming shortened V by 5 bases and J by 6 bases, and 16 bases separated the two germline ends. The CDR3 coding sequence is TGTGCCAGCAGCACCGCGGGAGTAAAGGATGGCTACACCTTC. It codes for CASSTAGVKDGYTF.

A single count supports this clone. The chain recombines TRBV6-1 with TRBJ2-7; D tentatively reads TRBD1 or TRBD2 (5 bases each). The CDR3 is made up of 15 amino acids. V lost 1 base to trimming and J lost 2 bases, with 12 bases between them. CDR1 is MNHNS and CDR2 is SASEGT in the germline V gene. CDR3: CASSEGGTFTYEQYF. The CDR3 bases are TGTGCCAGCAGTGAAGGTGGGACGTTTACCTACGAGCAGTACTTC.

V and J are TRBV5-6 and TRBJ1-1; TRBD1 matches at 9 bases. Per germline, CDR1 SGHDT and CDR2 YYEEEE. The CDR3 contains 17 residues. V lost 0 bases to trimming and J lost 1 base; unmatched junction nucleotides: 7. The CDR3 here is CASSLAVTGGENTEAFF. The CDR3 region has the DNA TGTGCCAGCAGCTTGGCCGTAACAGGGGGCGAGAACACTGAAGCTTTCTTT.

The V and J genes are TRBV28 and TRBJ2-2; D gene unclear. Germline loops: CDR1 MDHEN, CDR2 SYDVKM. V lost 5 bases to trimming and J lost 4 bases, with 8 bases between them. There are 13 residues in the CDR3. CDR3 sequence: CASSRRPTGELFF. CDR3 sequence (DNA): TGTGCCAGCAGTCGGCGGCCCACCGGGGAGCTGTTTTTT.

The V call is TRBV7-2, the J call TRBJ2-3; unclear D gene. V lost 5 bases and J lost 5, with 8 bases in between. The germline gives CDR1 SGHTA, CDR2 FQGNSA. The CDR3 runs 12 residues. CDR3 in amino acids: CASSRFGDTQYF. CDR3 DNA: TGTGCCAGCAGCCGCTTTGGAGATACGCAGTATTTT. The full variable domain, with the rest looked up from reference TRBV7-2 and TRBJ2-3, is GAGVSQSPSNKVTEKGKDVELRCDPISGHTALYWYRQSLGQGLEFLIYFQGNSAPDKSGLPSDRFSAERTGGSVSTLTIQRTQQEDSAVYLCASSRFGDTQYFGPGTRLTVL.

The V and J genes are TRBV5-6 and TRBJ2-1; D might be TRBD1 (6 bases). Per germline, CDR1 SGHDT and CDR2 YYEEEE. The CDR3 spans 17 residues. The ends were cut back, 2 bases at V and 7 bases at J, with 22 bases in the middle. The CDR3 nucleotides are TGTGCCAGCAGCTTCTGGGCAGGACAGAGGTCGAGTAATGAGCAGTTCTTC. Amino acid sequence: CASSFWAGQRSSNEQFF.

The V and J genes are TRBV27 and TRBJ2-7; 9 positions agree with TRBD1. In germline, CDR1 is MNHEY, CDR2 SMNVEV (reference sequence). With V trimmed by 6 bases and J by 3 bases, 6 bases remained unmatched. This CDR3 is built from 14 residues. CDR3 amino acids: CASRGSGQGYEQYF. For the CDR3, the DNA is TGTGCCAGCAGAGGGTCGGGACAGGGCTACGAGCAGTACTTC.

This sequence joins TRBV5-1 and TRBJ2-5, with 14 bases matching TRBD2. This CDR3 is 16 amino acids long. Germline CDR1 and CDR2: SGHRS and YFSETQ. V dropped 5 bases and J dropped 4; count of bases not matched to a gene: 7. CDR3 amino acids: CASRYGTSGSSETQYF. The CDR3 bases are TGCGCCAGCAGATATGGGACTAGCGGGAGCTCAGAGACCCAGTACTTC.

The rearrangement links TRBV7-2 to TRBJ2-7; D could derive from TRBD1 or TRBD2 (6 bases each). Per germline, CDR1 SGHTA and CDR2 FQGNSA. Trimming removed 5 bases from V and 4 bases from J, with 18 bases in between. The CDR3 loop spans 15 amino acids. This chain's CDR3 is CASSPPGAPDYEQYF. CDR3 sequence (DNA): TGTGCCAGCAGCCCGCCGGGGGCCCCGGATTACGAGCAGTACTTC.

CDR3 residues: CASSTKLAGADYEQYF. CDR3 nucleotides: TGTGCCAGCAGTACAAAACTAGCGGGGGCTGACTACGAGCAGTACTTC. The chain combines TRBV6-2 or TRBV6-3 with TRBJ2-7; 11 bases are a match to TRBD2. This CDR3 comprises 16 residues. V lost 5 bases, J lost 3 bases, and 9 bases stayed unmatched. Germline assignment: CDR1 MNHEY and CDR2 SVGEGT.

This chain uses TRBV5-1 with TRBJ1-1, with D hard to call. The V gene lost 1 base and the J gene lost 1 base, with 11 bases spanning the gap. CDR1 is SGHRS, CDR2 YFSETQ, per germline. CDR3 size: 15 residues. This chain's CDR3 is CASSLLPGGNTEAFF. Written as DNA, the CDR3 is TGCGCCAGCAGCTTGCTGCCCGGAGGGAACACTGAAGCTTTCTTT.

In this sample, this clone turned up a few times. This rearrangement joins TRBV27 to TRBJ1-1, with D possibly matching TRBD1 (5 bases). Germline V lookup: CDR1 MNHEY, CDR2 SMNVEV (reference sequence). The CDR3 has 16 residues. V was clipped by 5 bases and J by 0 bases, with 16 bases between them. CDR3 nucleotide sequence: TGTGCCAGCAGTCCCCGAAGCCAGGGATTGAACACTGAAGCTTTCTTT. It encodes CASSPRSQGLNTEAFF.

The V and J genes are TRBV11-3 and TRBJ2-2; D perhaps matches TRBD2 (6 bases). This CDR3 spans 16 amino acids. Trimming cost V 1 base and J 6 bases, with 15 bases left between them. Germline CDR1 SGHNT, CDR2 YENEEA. CDR3 protein: CASSLAGGGVPGELFF. The CDR3 coding sequence is TGTGCCAGCAGCTTAGCGGGCGGAGGGGTTCCCGGGGAGCTGTTTTTT.

The CDR3 reads CATSESSGFISGELFF. The CDR3 bases are TGTGCCACCAGTGAGTCTAGCGGGTTTATCTCCGGGGAGCTGTTTTTT. The chain has TRBV24-1 and TRBJ2-2, with 8 bases aligning to TRBD2. From germline, CDR1 is KGHDR and CDR2 SFDVKD. V dropped 4 bases and J dropped 6; count of bases not matched to a gene: 9. This CDR3 is 16 amino acids long.

In its sample, this clone was seen once. This chain uses TRBV7-3 with TRBJ2-5; 12 bases map to TRBD2. CDR3 length: 16 residues. Trimming took 1 base from V and 5 from J; bases not matched to a gene: 5. CDR1 is SGHTA and CDR2 is FQGTGA in the germline V gene. The CDR3 sequence: CASSLRASGRGETQYF. CDR3 DNA sequence: TGTGCCAGCAGCTTAAGAGCTAGCGGGAGGGGGGAGACCCAGTACTTC.

The CDR3, as DNA: TGTGCCAGCAGCGCCAATACAGGGAATAATTCACCCCTCCACTTT. As protein: CASSANTGNNSPLHF. This chain joins TRBV7-3 and TRBJ1-6; a weak D match, TRBD1 (6 bases). The ends were cut back, 5 bases at V and 5 bases at J, with 13 bases in the middle. CDR1 and CDR2 (germline): SGHTA, FQGTGA. CDR3 length: 15 amino acids.

The chain joins TRBV18 to TRBJ1-3; TRBD1 matches at 8 bases. Losses at the gene ends were 3 bases for V and 3 bases for J; bases not matched to a gene: 4. The CDR3 has 15 amino acids. The germline CDR1 and CDR2 sequences are KGHSH and LQKENI. CDR3 in amino acids: CASSPTQGVGNTIYF. The DNA for the CDR3 is TGTGCCAGCTCACCGACACAGGGGGTTGGAAACACCATATATTTT.

The V call is TRBV7-9, the J call TRBJ2-2, with D unresolved. CDR1 SEHNR and CDR2 FQNEAQ come from the germline V gene (reference sequence). Trimming cost V 5 bases and J 3 bases, with 7 bases left between them. CDR3 length equals 13 residues. CDR3 sequence (DNA): TGTGCCAGCAGCAAAAAAGACACCGGGGAGCTGTTTTTT. Its translation is CASSKKDTGELFF.

The rearrangement uses TRBV9 and TRBJ2-3, with TRBD2 identical over 10 bases. The V gene end was trimmed by 0 bases and the J gene end by 2 bases; junction bases not matched to a gene: 9. CDR1 and CDR2 (germline): SGDLS, YYNGEE. The length of the CDR3 is 18 residues. DNA of the CDR3: TGTGCCAGCAGCGTAGGGGGTACGGGACTAGCGATCACAGATACGCAGTATTTT. It encodes CASSVGGTGLAITDTQYF.

V usage is TRBV30 and J usage is TRBJ2-7; D is possibly TRBD1 (6 bases). The CDR3 consists of 12 residues. The germline V and J ends were trimmed by 4 bases and 4 bases, with 11 bases remaining between them. The V gene's germline CDR1 is GTSNPN and CDR2 SVGIG (reference sequence). CDR3 bases: TGTGCCTGGACTAACAGGGTGTACGAGCAGTACTTC. Translating it yields CAWTNRVYEQYF. Looking up the rest from reference TRBV30 and TRBJ2-7 gives the full variable domain: SQTIHQWPATLVQPVGSPLSLECTVEGTSNPNLYWYRQAAGRGLQLLFYSVGIGQISSEVPQNLSASRPQDRQFILSSKKLLLSDSGFYLCAWTNRVYEQYFGPGTRLTVT.

This sequence joins TRBV14 and TRBJ1-2, with 9 bases matching TRBD1. Germline V gene data show CDR1 as SGHDN and CDR2 as FVKESK. V was pared by 3 bases and J by 1 base, with 12 bases of the junction left unmatched. The CDR3 runs 18 residues. The CDR3 nucleotides read TGTGCCAGCAGCCATACCGGGACAGGGATTTTGGATAACTATGGCTACACCTTC. It is translated as CASSHTGTGILDNYGYTF. Full variable domain (missing parts from reference TRBV14 and TRBJ1-2): EAGVTQFPSHSVIEKGQTVTLRCDPISGHDNLYWYRRVMGKEIKFLLHFVKESKQDESGMPNNRFLAERTGGTYSTLKVQPAELEDSGVYFCASSHTGTGILDNYGYTFGSGTRLTVV.

The chain employs TRBV10-2 and TRBJ2-1; D remains unclear. Trimming pared 10 bases from V and 11 bases from J, leaving 15 bases between. CDR1 is WSHSY and CDR2 is SAAADI in the germline V gene. The CDR3 has 11 residues. The CDR3 nucleotides read TGCGCCACCTGGTCCCGATCGCAGCAGTTCTTC. The encoded protein is CATWSRSQQFF.

The chain links TRBV19 to TRBJ1-5, with a possible D match to TRBD1 (6 bases). In germline, CDR1 is LNHDA, CDR2 SQIVND (reference sequence). The CDR3 consists of 15 residues. Between the trimmed V and J ends, which lost 9 bases and 1 base, there was a span of 16 bases. The CDR3 region has the DNA TGTGCCAGCAGTCGGGGCAGGGGCAGCAATCAGCCCCAGCATTTT. Protein sequence: CASSRGRGSNQPQHF.

This sequence joins TRBV11-2 and TRBJ2-5; tentative D call: TRBD2 (6 bases). V was shortened by 0 bases and J by 5 bases, with 19 bases between the two germline ends. The germline gives CDR1 SGHAT, CDR2 FQNNGV. This CDR3 comprises 17 residues. CDR3 region: CASSLDRGGRGRETQYF. CDR3 coding DNA: TGTGCCAGCAGCTTAGATCGTGGGGGGAGAGGGAGGGAGACCCAGTACTTC.

This clone has only a few counts. The J gene is TRBJ2-3, the V gene TRBV10-3, with D uncertain. The CDR3 runs to 13 residues. V was cut by 0 bases and J by 4 bases, with 5 bases left in between. Germline V gene data show CDR1 as ENHRY and CDR2 as SYGVKD. The CDR3 DNA is TGTGCCATCAGTGAGTCGCGGTCAGATACGCAGTATTTT. This gives the protein CAISESRSDTQYF.

This chain joins TRBV24-1 and TRBJ1-6, with 7 positions matching TRBD1. There are 12 residues in the CDR3. The germline V gene encodes CDR1 KGHDR and CDR2 SFDVKD. Trimming at V came to 11 bases and at J to 13 bases, leaving 10 bases not matched to a gene. The CDR3 nucleotides are TGTGCCAGGAAACAGGGGCGGGAGCCCCTCCACTTT. This encodes CARKQGREPLHF.

The CDR3: CASRLRANTEAFF. The CDR3 bases are TGTGCCAGCAGGCTGCGGGCCAACACTGAAGCTTTCTTT. The chain combines TRBV11-3 with TRBJ1-1; D is unresolved. This CDR3 contains 13 residues. In germline, CDR1 is SGHNT, CDR2 YENEEA. Trimming removed 6 bases at V and 2 bases at J, with 10 bases between.

The CDR3 region has the DNA TGTGCCAGCTCACCAGGCAGGGGGCTGGACTATGGCTACACCTTC. It encodes CASSPGRGLDYGYTF. This chain links TRBV18 with TRBJ1-2; 8 nucleotides align to TRBD1. The CDR3 is 15 residues long. With V trimmed by 2 bases and J by 3 bases, 5 bases remained unmatched. The germline V gene encodes CDR1 KGHSH and CDR2 LQKENI.